A selection of T cell receptor beta chains follows, all from one sample in a study of blood T cell repertoires in COVID-19. The protocol was immunoSEQ multiplex PCR, while the TCRdb copy is restricted to in-frame clones and leaves out a portion. The data contain hundreds of thousands of clones, about 90% of them singletons. The material sequenced was PBMCs or T cells enriched from blood (not recorded which). All receptors come from a woman aged 18 to 35 with acute COVID-19. The CDR3 runs from the conserved cysteine through the conserved F or W. The D gene is left open where the match is weak. The size entry is marked missing in some rows and otherwise reads once, few, many or a size class.

V gene: TRBV27
D gene: -
clone size: -
J gene: TRBJ1-1
CDR3 protein: CASSSLWGAEAFF
CDR3 DNA: TGTGCCAGCAGTTCACTATGGGGGGCTGAAGCTTTCTTT

V gene: TRBV9
D gene: TRBD2
clone size: -
J gene: TRBJ2-1
CDR3 protein: CASSQRTSGYNEQFF
CDR3 DNA: TGTGCCAGCAGCCAACGGACTAGCGGGTACAATGAGCAGTTCTTC

V gene: TRBV11-2
D gene: -
clone size: -
J gene: TRBJ2-5
CDR3 protein: CASSLVIGGSPKETQYF
CDR3 DNA: TGTGCCAGCAGCTTAGTAATCGGTGGGAGTCCTAAAGAGACCCAGTACTTC

V gene: TRBV24-1
D gene: TRBD1
clone size: -
J gene: TRBJ2-2
CDR3 protein: CATSETGGGAGELFF
CDR3 DNA: TGTGCCACCAGTGAAACAGGGGGCGGTGCCGGGGAGCTGTTTTTT

V gene: TRBV5-1
D gene: TRBD2
clone size: -
J gene: TRBJ2-2
CDR3 protein: CASSSPGLAGTGELFF
CDR3 DNA: TGCGCCAGCAGCTCACCGGGACTAGCGGGGACCGGGGAGCTGTTTTTT

V gene: TRBV15
D gene: -
clone size: -
J gene: TRBJ1-2
CDR3 protein: CATSRDLSTGILYGYTF
CDR3 DNA: TGTGCCACCAGCAGAGATCTTTCCACAGGGATCCTCTATGGCTACACCTTC

V gene: TRBV7-9
D gene: -
clone size: -
J gene: TRBJ1-3
CDR3 protein: CASSLAGRQTSGNTIYF
CDR3 DNA: TGTGCCAGCAGCTTAGCCGGCAGACAGACCTCTGGAAACACCATATATTTT

V gene: TRBV3-1/TRBV3-2
D gene: TRBD1
clone size: -
J gene: TRBJ1-5
CDR3 protein: CASSQVGGQGASQPQHF
CDR3 DNA: TGTGCCAGCAGCCAAGTGGGGGGTCAGGGGGCGAGTCAGCCCCAGCATTTT

V gene: TRBV3-1/TRBV3-2
D gene: -
clone size: -
J gene: TRBJ1-1
CDR3 protein: CASSLAVNTEAFF
CDR3 DNA: TGTGCCAGCAGCCTCGCGGTAAACACTGAAGCTTTCTTT

V gene: TRBV5-1
D gene: -
clone size: once
J gene: TRBJ2-7
CDR3 protein: CASSWSYGGNYEQYF
CDR3 DNA: TGCGCCAGCAGCTGGTCTTACGGAGGAAACTACGAGCAGTACTTC

V gene: TRBV12-5
D gene: -
clone size: -
J gene: TRBJ2-1
CDR3 protein: CASGLGLQGPEQFF
CDR3 DNA: TGTGCTAGTGGTTTGGGGTTGCAGGGGCCGGAGCAGTTCTTC

V gene: TRBV2
D gene: -
clone size: -
J gene: TRBJ1-6
CDR3 protein: CASSEAGRTVAIYSPLHF
CDR3 DNA: TGTGCCAGCAGTGAAGCGGGGCGGACAGTGGCGATTTATTCACCCCTCCACTTT

V gene: TRBV6-5
D gene: -
clone size: -
J gene: TRBJ1-3
CDR3 protein: CASSYNSGRNTIYF
CDR3 DNA: TGTGCCAGCAGTTACAACAGTGGGCGAAACACCATATATTTT

V gene: TRBV7-2
D gene: -
clone size: -
J gene: TRBJ1-2
CDR3 protein: CASSLDRAHGYTF
CDR3 DNA: TGTGCCAGCAGCTTAGACAGGGCCCATGGCTACACCTTC

V gene: TRBV9
D gene: -
clone size: once
J gene: TRBJ2-1
CDR3 protein: CASSVGVGSSDNEQFF
CDR3 DNA: TGTGCCAGCAGCGTAGGGGTCGGGAGCAGTGACAATGAGCAGTTCTTC

V gene: TRBV11-2
D gene: -
clone size: -
J gene: TRBJ1-2
CDR3 protein: CASTQGGYGYTF
CDR3 DNA: TGTGCCAGCACGCAAGGGGGCTATGGCTACACCTTC

V gene: TRBV5-1
D gene: TRBD1
clone size: once
J gene: TRBJ2-7
CDR3 protein: CASSFQPGQGNEQYF
CDR3 DNA: TGCGCCAGCAGCTTCCAACCGGGACAGGGAAACGAGCAGTACTTC

V gene: TRBV28
D gene: TRBD1
clone size: -
J gene: TRBJ1-6
CDR3 protein: CASGELGQGTPLHF
CDR3 DNA: TGTGCCAGCGGCGAATTGGGACAGGGTACACCCCTCCACTTT

V gene: TRBV5-4
D gene: TRBD1
clone size: once
J gene: TRBJ2-7
CDR3 protein: CASTSGTGYYEQYF
CDR3 DNA: TGTGCCAGCACCTCCGGGACAGGTTACTACGAGCAGTACTTC

V gene: TRBV7-8
D gene: -
clone size: -
J gene: TRBJ1-2
CDR3 protein: CASSFGGGNYGYTF
CDR3 DNA: TGTGCCAGCAGCTTTGGAGGCGGAAACTATGGCTACACCTTC

V gene: TRBV9
D gene: TRBD1
clone size: -
J gene: TRBJ1-2
CDR3 protein: CASSDTGANYGYTF
CDR3 DNA: TGTGCCAGCAGCGATACAGGGGCGAACTATGGCTACACCTTC

V gene: TRBV4-1
D gene: TRBD2
clone size: -
J gene: TRBJ2-1
CDR3 protein: CASSPLGTSGRAHEQFF
CDR3 DNA: TGCGCCAGCAGTCCGTTAGGGACTAGCGGGAGGGCACATGAGCAGTTCTTC

V gene: TRBV2
D gene: -
clone size: -
J gene: TRBJ2-1
CDR3 protein: CASSEVSYNEQFF
CDR3 DNA: TGTGCCAGCAGTGAAGTATCTTACAATGAGCAGTTCTTC

V gene: TRBV6-5
D gene: -
clone size: -
J gene: TRBJ1-5
CDR3 protein: CASSRDTPRDQPQHF
CDR3 DNA: TGTGCCAGCAGCAGGGACACCCCGAGGGATCAGCCCCAGCATTTT

V gene: TRBV2
D gene: -
clone size: -
J gene: TRBJ2-2
CDR3 protein: CASSADLGATGELFF
CDR3 DNA: TGTGCCAGCAGTGCTGATTTGGGGGCAACCGGGGAGCTGTTTTTT

V gene: TRBV3-1/TRBV3-2
D gene: -
clone size: -
J gene: TRBJ1-4
CDR3 protein: CASSQAGLLGSELFF
CDR3 DNA: TGTGCCAGCAGCCAAGCTGGACTTCTCGGTTCGGAACTGTTTTTT

V gene: TRBV7-9
D gene: TRBD2
clone size: -
J gene: TRBJ2-5
CDR3 protein: CASSSGTSGRGETQYF
CDR3 DNA: TGTGCCAGCAGCTCCGGGACTAGCGGGAGGGGTGAGACCCAGTACTTC

V gene: TRBV11-2
D gene: TRBD2
clone size: -
J gene: TRBJ2-7
CDR3 protein: CASSSRLAGTNYEQYF
CDR3 DNA: TGTGCCAGCAGCTCCAGACTAGCGGGAACTAACTACGAGCAGTACTTC

V gene: TRBV29-1
D gene: TRBD2
clone size: once
J gene: TRBJ2-3
CDR3 protein: CSVVSAGDTQYF
CDR3 DNA: TGCAGCGTTGTCTCAGCGGGGGATACGCAGTATTTT

V gene: TRBV19
D gene: TRBD1
clone size: -
J gene: TRBJ1-3
CDR3 protein: CASSERQGRGSGNTIYF
CDR3 DNA: TGTGCCAGTAGTGAAAGACAGGGGCGAGGATCTGGAAACACCATATATTTT

V gene: TRBV2
D gene: -
clone size: -
J gene: TRBJ1-5
CDR3 protein: CASSEEAGGNQPQHF
CDR3 DNA: TGTGCCAGCAGTGAAGAGGCAGGAGGGAATCAGCCCCAGCATTTT

V gene: TRBV28
D gene: -
clone size: -
J gene: TRBJ2-3
CDR3 protein: CASSLRGITTDTQYF
CDR3 DNA: TGTGCCAGCAGTTTAAGGGGTATCACCACAGATACGCAGTATTTT

V gene: TRBV7-3
D gene: -
clone size: -
J gene: TRBJ1-1
CDR3 protein: CASSPTGLRGTEAFF
CDR3 DNA: TGTGCCAGCAGCCCAACAGGGTTAAGGGGCACTGAAGCTTTCTTT

V gene: TRBV30
D gene: -
clone size: few
J gene: TRBJ1-1
CDR3 protein: CAWSVSGRGNSEAFF
CDR3 DNA: TGTGCCTGGAGTGTGTCCGGCCGGGGGAACAGTGAAGCTTTCTTT

V gene: TRBV30
D gene: -
clone size: -
J gene: TRBJ2-7
CDR3 protein: CAWSSGSDEQYF
CDR3 DNA: TGTGCCTGGAGTTCAGGTTCGGACGAGCAGTACTTC

V gene: TRBV2
D gene: TRBD2
clone size: -
J gene: TRBJ2-7
CDR3 protein: CASSDSSLLAPYEQYF
CDR3 DNA: TGTGCCAGCAGTGATTCCTCGTTACTAGCGCCCTACGAGCAGTACTTC

V gene: TRBV28
D gene: TRBD1
clone size: -
J gene: TRBJ2-1
CDR3 protein: CASRVVWGQSYNEQFF
CDR3 DNA: TGTGCCAGCAGGGTAGTATGGGGACAGAGCTACAATGAGCAGTTCTTC

V gene: TRBV3-1/TRBV3-2
D gene: TRBD2
clone size: -
J gene: TRBJ2-7
CDR3 protein: CASRGLAAYEQYF
CDR3 DNA: TGTGCCAGCCGAGGACTAGCGGCCTACGAGCAGTACTTC

V gene: TRBV7-6
D gene: TRBD2
clone size: -
J gene: TRBJ2-1
CDR3 protein: CASFPTAGGLEQFF
CDR3 DNA: TGTGCCAGCTTTCCTACAGCGGGAGGATTGGAGCAGTTCTTC

V gene: TRBV4-3
D gene: -
clone size: -
J gene: TRBJ1-5
CDR3 protein: CASSQDLGNQPQHF
CDR3 DNA: TGCGCCAGCAGCCAAGATCTCGGGAATCAGCCCCAGCATTTT

V gene: TRBV21-1
D gene: -
clone size: -
J gene: TRBJ2-7
CDR3 protein: CASVVVLEQYF
CDR3 DNA: TGTGCCAGCGTGGTAGTCCTCGAGCAGTACTTC

V gene: TRBV6-6
D gene: -
clone size: -
J gene: TRBJ2-3
CDR3 protein: CASSYTLDRNTDTQYF
CDR3 DNA: TGTGCCAGCAGTTACACACTAGATAGGAACACAGATACGCAGTATTTT

V gene: TRBV5-1
D gene: -
clone size: -
J gene: TRBJ2-3
CDR3 protein: CASSLDGRGIDTQYF
CDR3 DNA: TGCGCCAGCAGCTTGGACGGGCGGGGCATAGATACGCAGTATTTT

V gene: TRBV27
D gene: -
clone size: -
J gene: TRBJ2-7
CDR3 protein: CASSLYPHIAEEGQYF
CDR3 DNA: TGTGCCAGCAGTTTATACCCACACATAGCCGAGGAGGGGCAGTACTTC

V gene: TRBV4-3
D gene: TRBD2
clone size: -
J gene: TRBJ2-3
CDR3 protein: CASSQEGLAGVDTQYF
CDR3 DNA: TGCGCCAGCAGCCAAGAGGGGCTAGCGGGAGTAGATACGCAGTATTTT

V gene: TRBV4-1
D gene: -
clone size: once
J gene: TRBJ2-7
CDR3 protein: CASSMRSDTYEQYF
CDR3 DNA: TGCGCCAGCAGCATGAGGTCAGATACCTACGAGCAGTACTTC

V gene: TRBV21-1
D gene: -
clone size: -
J gene: TRBJ1-6
CDR3 protein: CASSKEGDRGHSPLHF
CDR3 DNA: TGTGCCAGCAGCAAAGAGGGGGACAGGGGCCATTCACCCCTCCACTTT

V gene: TRBV9
D gene: -
clone size: -
J gene: TRBJ1-5
CDR3 protein: CASSVGGGRNQPQHF
CDR3 DNA: TGTGCCAGCAGCGTAGGGGGAGGGCGGAACCAGCCCCAGCATTTT

V gene: TRBV9
D gene: TRBD1
clone size: -
J gene: TRBJ1-6
CDR3 protein: CASSVGQGASPLHF
CDR3 DNA: TGTGCCAGCAGCGTAGGCCAGGGGGCTTCACCCCTCCACTTT

V gene: TRBV27
D gene: -
clone size: -
J gene: TRBJ2-7
CDR3 protein: CASSFSYGAYEQYF
CDR3 DNA: TGTGCCAGCAGTTTTTCTTACGGGGCCTACGAGCAGTACTTC

V gene: TRBV5-4
D gene: TRBD2
clone size: -
J gene: TRBJ2-7
CDR3 protein: CASSLIAGVGGEQYF
CDR3 DNA: TGTGCCAGCAGCTTGATAGCGGGGGTAGGTGGGGAGCAGTACTTC

V gene: TRBV4-3
D gene: TRBD2
clone size: -
J gene: TRBJ2-7
CDR3 protein: CASSQARTSGTYEQYF
CDR3 DNA: TGCGCCAGCAGCCAAGCTCGGACTAGCGGGACCTACGAGCAGTACTTC